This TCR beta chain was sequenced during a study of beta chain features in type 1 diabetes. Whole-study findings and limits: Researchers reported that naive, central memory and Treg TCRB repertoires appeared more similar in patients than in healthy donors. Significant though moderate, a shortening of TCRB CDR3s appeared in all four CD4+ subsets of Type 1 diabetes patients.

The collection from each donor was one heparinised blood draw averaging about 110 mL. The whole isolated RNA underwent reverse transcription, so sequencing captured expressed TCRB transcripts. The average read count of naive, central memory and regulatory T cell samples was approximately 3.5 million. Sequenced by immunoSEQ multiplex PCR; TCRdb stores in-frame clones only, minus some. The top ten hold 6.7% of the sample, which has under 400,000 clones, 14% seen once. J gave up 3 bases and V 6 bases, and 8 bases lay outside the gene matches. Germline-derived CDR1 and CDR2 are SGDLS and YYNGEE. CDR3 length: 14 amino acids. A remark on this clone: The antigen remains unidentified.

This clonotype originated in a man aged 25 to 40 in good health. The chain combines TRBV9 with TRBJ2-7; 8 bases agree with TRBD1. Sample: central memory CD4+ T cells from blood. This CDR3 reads CASTRTGNIYEQYF. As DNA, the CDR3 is TGTGCCAGCACCCGGACAGGGAATATCTACGAGCAGTACTTC.